The present T cell receptor beta chain was sequenced within a study of T cell responses to AZD1222 COVID-19 vaccine. This clone was seen only once. Its target is unknown. With 0 bases removed from V and 8 bases from J, the gap between germline ends came to 14 bases. The CDR3 covers 14 residues. Germline V gives CDR1 SGHKS, CDR2 YYEKEE (reference sequence). Findings and limits, study-wide: Donor demographics were predominantly white British with a female majority; clonal diversity may be underestimated. Reports say nearly half of spike-specific TCRs go after unmutated variant regions. Vaccine-associated CD4 TCRs spanned spike, dominant at 160-218 and 743-854.

Second-dose intervals of approximately 4 or approximately 12 weeks were pooled. The repertoire was sequenced with immunoSEQ multiplex PCR; TCRdb's copy has only in-frame clones and lacks some. Among tens of thousands of clones, roughly 90% were seen once, and the ten largest hold around 10%. The rearrangement uses TRBV5-5 and TRBJ1-2, with D possibly being TRBD1 (6 bases). This specimen was peripheral blood, taken 28 days after the second AZD1222 dose. The clonotype comes from an adult who received the AZD1222 COVID-19 vaccine. The CDR3 DNA reads as TGTGCCAGCAGCTTGGCCCCAGGGGATCACGGCTACACCTTC. Its protein is CASSLAPGDHGYTF.